These 21 T cell receptor beta chains originate from one sample sequenced in a study of T cells in tuberculosis. Sequenced by immunoSEQ multiplex PCR; TCRdb stores in-frame clones only, minus some. The table has around 25,000 clones, just over 90% seen once. Specimen: PBMCs. The receptors here all came from a donor aged 10-29 years with latent tuberculosis or without tuberculosis infection. Some clones in this sample may be carry-over from other donors' samples.

The CDR3 spells CASSFGRSYEQYF. In nucleotides, the CDR3 is TGTGCCAGCAGTTTCGGGAGGTCTTACGAGCAGTACTTC. The J gene is TRBJ2-7, the V gene TRBV27, with TRBD2 matching 7 bases. Losses at the gene ends were 3 bases for V and 4 bases for J; bases not matched to a gene: 3. CDR1 MNHEY and CDR2 SMNVEV come from the germline V gene (reference sequence). This CDR3 region has 13 residues.

This chain uses TRBV19 with TRBJ1-4; TRBD1 aligns across 7 bases. The CDR3 runs 15 residues. Germline values: CDR1 LNHDA, CDR2 SQIVND (reference sequence). The V and J ends lost 6 bases and 0 bases, in that order; junction bases with no gene match: 4. Here the CDR3 DNA reads TGTGCCAGTAGCTTGGGGACAGCAACTAATGAAAAACTGTTTTTT. This gives the protein CASSLGTATNEKLFF. Looking up the rest from reference TRBV19 and TRBJ1-4 gives the full variable domain: DGGITQSPKYLFRKEGQNVTLSCEQNLNHDAMYWYRQDPGQGLRLIYYSQIVNDFQKGDIAEGYSVSREKKESFPLTVTSAQKNPTAFYLCASSLGTATNEKLFFGSGTQLSVL.

The chain joins TRBV9 to TRBJ2-2; D ambiguous. V was clipped by 4 bases and J by 4 bases, with 17 bases between them. CDR1 is SGDLS and CDR2 is YYNGEE in the germline V gene. The CDR3 length is 16 residues. CDR3 DNA: TGTGCCAGCAGCCGTCCTACTATTGTTAGCACCGGGGAGCTGTTTTTT. It is translated as CASSRPTIVSTGELFF.

The chain carries TRBV5-1 and TRBJ2-2; the match to TRBD2 covers 8 bases. With V trimmed by 3 bases and J by 6 bases, 7 bases remained unmatched. In germline, CDR1 is SGHRS, CDR2 YFSETQ. This CDR3 has 15 residues. CDR3 loop: CASSSFPGGPGELFF. CDR3 bases: TGCGCCAGCAGCTCCTTTCCGGGAGGGCCCGGGGAGCTGTTTTTT.

The rearrangement links TRBV21-1 to TRBJ1-5; the table's D call of TRBD1 was not tested on the DNA. TRBV21-1 is annotated as a pseudogene. The CDR3 covers 17 residues. The CDR3 region is CASSLRGDRIGNQPQHF. The CDR3 DNA reads TGTGCCAGCAGCTTACGCGGGGACAGAATTGGCAATCAGCCCCAGCATTTT.

The chain is built from TRBV18 and TRBJ1-1; D uncertain. There are 17 residues in the CDR3. V was cut by 4 bases and J by 3 bases, with 21 bases left in between. Per germline, CDR1 KGHSH and CDR2 LQKENI. Here the CDR3 reads CASSQREGNPPYTEAFF. CDR3 in DNA: TGTGCCAGCTCACAACGGGAAGGGAACCCCCCGTACACTGAAGCTTTCTTT.

The table lists this clone with a count of one. The V gene is TRBV7-9, the J gene TRBJ1-5, with 8 bases identical to TRBD1. The length of the CDR3 is 14 residues. V trimming: 3 bases; J trimming: 3 bases; junction bases outside the gene matches: 1. The germline V gene has CDR1 SEHNR and CDR2 FQNEAQ (reference sequence). The DNA of the CDR3 is TGTGCCAGCAGCTTGACAGGGGCCAATCAGCCCCAGCATTTT. Its protein product is CASSLTGANQPQHF.

The CDR3 spells CASSFLPILPGQAQPQHF. In DNA, the CDR3 is TGTGCCAGCAGTTTCCTCCCTATACTCCCCGGTCAGGCCCAGCCCCAGCATTTT. The chain carries TRBV27 and TRBJ1-5, with D unclear. This CDR3 is built from 18 residues. CDR1 and CDR2 from the germline V gene are MNHEY and SMNVEV (reference sequence). V lost 3 bases and J lost 7, with 25 bases in between.

V is TRBV18 and J is TRBJ2-1; 14 nucleotides line up with TRBD2. Germline lookup yields CDR1 KGHSH and CDR2 LQKENI. The CDR3 has 18 amino acids. With V trimmed by 4 bases and J by 4 bases, 9 bases remained unmatched. In nucleotides, the CDR3 is TGTGCCAGCTCACTAACCATAGGGACTAGCGGGGGATACAATGAGCAGTTCTTC. It encodes CASSLTIGTSGGYNEQFF.

This chain joins TRBV29-1 and TRBJ2-2; possible D gene TRBD1, 6 bases. The ends were cut back, 6 bases at V and 2 bases at J, with 13 bases in the middle. Germline V lookup: CDR1 SQVTM, CDR2 ANQGSEA. The CDR3 has 14 amino acids. Here the CDR3 reads CSVAGTLNTGELFF. The CDR3 DNA is TGCAGCGTGGCCGGGACACTTAACACCGGGGAGCTGTTTTTT.

The rearrangement joins TRBV5-4 to TRBJ1-1, with D perhaps TRBD1 (5 bases). CDR3 size: 17 residues. In germline, CDR1 is SGHNT, CDR2 YYREEE (reference sequence). V lost 5 bases, J lost 0 bases, and 20 bases lay in between. CDR3 in DNA: TGTGCCAGCAGTAAGCAGCAGGGCACAGTGGTGAACACTGAAGCTTTCTTT. This translates into CASSKQQGTVVNTEAFF. The whole variable domain, remainder taken from reference TRBV5-4 and TRBJ1-1, is ETGVTQSPTHLIKTRGQQVTLRCSSQSGHNTVSWYQQALGQGPQFIFQYYREEENGRGNFPPRFSGLQFPNYSSELNVNALELDDSALYLCASSKQQGTVVNTEAFFGQGTRLTVV.

The gene calls are TRBV18 and TRBJ1-2, with 8 positions matching TRBD1. CDR3 length: 16 amino acids. Germline-derived CDR1 and CDR2 are KGHSH and LQKENI. V lost 2 bases, J lost 5 bases, and 10 bases stayed unmatched. The CDR3 here is CASSPISAGGWYGYTF. The CDR3, as DNA: TGTGCCAGCTCACCAATATCGGCAGGGGGCTGGTATGGCTACACCTTC. Variable domain in full (rest from reference TRBV18 and TRBJ1-2): NAGVMQNPRHLVRRRGQEARLRCSPMKGHSHVYWYRQLPEEGLKFMVYLQKENIIDESGMPKERFSAEFPKEGPSILRIQQVVRGDSAAYFCASSPISAGGWYGYTFGSGTRLTVV.

This sequence joins TRBV18 and TRBJ2-7, with TRBD2 matching 8 bases. Germline V gene sequence: CDR1 KGHSH, CDR2 LQKENI. The CDR3 runs 14 residues. J gave up 3 bases and V 3 bases, and 4 bases lay outside the gene matches. The CDR3 DNA is TGTGCCAGCTCACCCACGACTAGCGTCTACGAGCAGTACTTC. Its protein is CASSPTTSVYEQYF. Using reference TRBV18 and TRBJ2-7 for the parts outside the CDR3, the full variable domain is NAGVMQNPRHLVRRRGQEARLRCSPMKGHSHVYWYRQLPEEGLKFMVYLQKENIIDESGMPKERFSAEFPKEGPSILRIQQVVRGDSAAYFCASSPTTSVYEQYFGPGTRLTVT.

The chain recombines TRBV29-1 with TRBJ1-1; maybe TRBD1 (6 bases). The CDR3 contains 13 residues. Trimming removed 1 base at V and 6 bases at J, with 12 bases between. Germline CDR1 reads SQVTM; CDR2 reads ANQGSEA. In DNA form, the CDR3 reads TGCAGCGTTGAAGGACAGGCGGGAGCTGAAGCTTTCTTT. This encodes CSVEGQAGAEAFF.

V usage is TRBV7-3 and J usage is TRBJ2-2; 10 bases are a match to TRBD2. The J segment lost 2 bases and the V segment lost 3 bases, leaving 6 bases of the junction unmatched. This CDR3 has 17 amino acids. Germline V gene data show CDR1 as SGHTA and CDR2 as FQGTGA. CDR3 protein: CASSFLAGDINTGELFF. CDR3 DNA sequence: TGTGCCAGCAGCTTTCTAGCGGGGGATATTAACACCGGGGAGCTGTTTTTT.

This clone was counted once. V gene TRBV10-3 combines with J gene TRBJ2-7, with 8 bases matching TRBD2. The CDR3 extends over 14 amino acids. Unmatched junction bases numbered 6, after V lost 4 bases and J lost 4 bases. Germline V gene data show CDR1 as ENHRY and CDR2 as SYGVKD. The CDR3 here is CAISAAGVSYEQYF. For the CDR3, the DNA is TGTGCCATCAGTGCAGCGGGGGTTAGTTACGAGCAGTACTTC.

This chain joins TRBV30 and TRBJ1-5, with 12 bases matching TRBD1. The V gene end was trimmed by 2 bases and the J gene end by 0 bases; junction bases not matched to a gene: 5. Per the germline V gene, CDR1 is GTSNPN and CDR2 is SVGIG (reference sequence). The CDR3 has 17 amino acids. CDR3 region: CAWSRDRGRDSNQPQHF. DNA of the CDR3: TGTGCCTGGAGTAGGGACAGGGGGCGAGATAGCAATCAGCCCCAGCATTTT.

This chain uses TRBV6-5 with TRBJ1-2; TRBD1 is a possible D gene (6 bases). Trimming shortened V by 5 bases and J by 0 bases, and 13 bases separated the two germline ends. CDR3 length equals 15 residues. Germline loops: CDR1 MNHEY, CDR2 SVGAGI. CDR3 DNA: TGTGCCAGCAGTCCACAGGGTACAGCTAACTATGGCTACACCTTC. This translates into CASSPQGTANYGYTF.

V and J are TRBV11-2 and TRBJ2-7, with 8 bases that match TRBD1. The germline gives CDR1 SGHAT, CDR2 FQNNGV. V lost 3 bases and J lost 4; bases outside the gene matches: 5. The CDR3 length is 14 residues. The DNA for the CDR3 is TGTGCCAGCAGCTTCCGGGACAGGACTTACGAGCAGTACTTC. Encoded protein: CASSFRDRTYEQYF.

A single count supports this clone. The chain joins TRBV2 to TRBJ2-1; a possible D gene is TRBD2 (6 bases). The germline gives CDR1 SNHLY, CDR2 FYNNEI. The V gene lost 4 bases and the J gene lost 0 bases, with 13 bases spanning the gap. The CDR3 is made up of 16 amino acids. Here the CDR3 DNA reads TGTGCCAGCAGTGCCTGGGACTTCAGCTCCTACAATGAGCAGTTCTTC. Translated, it gives CASSAWDFSSYNEQFF.

This clone was observed a few times. V and J are TRBV9 and TRBJ2-2; D ambiguous. V lost 0 bases and J 0 bases, leaving 18 bases between the germline ends. Germline CDR1 is SGDLS and CDR2 is YYNGEE. The CDR3 has 19 residues. The CDR3 DNA follows: TGTGCCAGCAGCGTAGTCCCTAGGAGCGCCCTATCGAACACCGGGGAGCTGTTTTTT. Amino acids: CASSVVPRSALSNTGELFF.